This T cell receptor beta chain is from a study of cytotoxic CD8 clonotypes in ibrutinib-treated CLL. The wider study: In all, roughly 11 patients were relapsed/refractory, approximately 14 were treatment-naive and roughly 18 were IGHV unmutated.

Points from the study as a whole: A rise in clonality was seen at ibrutinib response, and a fall back toward baseline was seen at progression.

Cryopreserved PBMCs yielded approximately 2 micrograms of genomic DNA for TCR beta libraries. CDR1 and CDR2 (germline): SGDLS, YYNGEE. The CDR3 extends over 15 amino acids. V gave up 3 bases and J gave up 3 bases; unmatched junction bases: 4. A note on this clone: What it binds is unknown.

The assay was immunoSEQ multiplex PCR, and TCRdb's table has in-frame clones only and misses some. The data show tens of thousands of clones, over 80% seen once. The sequence came from a human donor with chronic lymphocytic leukemia. The specimen comprised PBMCs, sampled after 24 months of ibrutinib treatment. The chain employs TRBV9 and TRBJ2-2; 8 positions match TRBD2. In DNA form, the CDR3 reads TGTGCCAGCAGCGCGGGACTAGTAGACACCGGGGAGCTGTTTTTT. Its protein is CASSAGLVDTGELFF.